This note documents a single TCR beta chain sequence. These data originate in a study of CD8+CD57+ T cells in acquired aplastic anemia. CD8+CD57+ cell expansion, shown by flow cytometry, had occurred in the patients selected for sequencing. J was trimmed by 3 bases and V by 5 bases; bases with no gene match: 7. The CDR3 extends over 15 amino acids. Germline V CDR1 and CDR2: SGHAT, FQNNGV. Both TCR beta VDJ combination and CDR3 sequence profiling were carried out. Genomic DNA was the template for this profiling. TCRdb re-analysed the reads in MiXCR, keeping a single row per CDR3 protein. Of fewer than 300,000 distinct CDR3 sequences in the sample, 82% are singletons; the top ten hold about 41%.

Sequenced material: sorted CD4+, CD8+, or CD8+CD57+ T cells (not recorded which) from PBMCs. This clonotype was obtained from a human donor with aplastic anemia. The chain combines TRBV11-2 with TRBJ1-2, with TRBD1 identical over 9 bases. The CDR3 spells CASSHTGGGDYGYTF. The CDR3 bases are TGTGCCAGCAGCCACACAGGGGGCGGGGACTATGGCTACACCTTC.